The present T cell receptor beta chain was sequenced within a study of blood T cell repertoires in COVID-19. The CDR3 loop spans 12 amino acids. Germline CDR1 is GTSNPN and CDR2 is SVGIG (reference sequence). Trimming left V 5 bases short and J 4 bases short, with 12 bases between. Clones were sequenced by immunoSEQ multiplex PCR, and TCRdb holds only the in-frame ones, with some missing. The table includes a few hundred thousand clones, about 91% detected once. The sequenced material came from peripheral blood. The chain joins TRBV30 to TRBJ2-7; a weak D match, TRBD1 (6 bases). The receptor was isolated from a person under 30 with COVID-19, enrolled during active disease. The CDR3 loop is CAWAGQRYEQYF. The CDR3, as DNA: TGTGCCTGGGCCGGACAGAGATACGAGCAGTACTTC.